The 18 T cell receptor beta chains in this list originate from one sample, sequenced in a study of blood T cell repertoires in COVID-19. Assay used: immunoSEQ multiplex PCR; TCRdb lists only in-frame clones, some missing. The sample gives roughly 250,000 clones, about 90% of which show up once; around 3.3% is in the top ten. Material: PBMCs or T cells enriched from blood (not recorded which). Source of these receptors: a woman aged 40 to 50 with acute COVID-19.

This clone was found once. V and J are TRBV7-2 and TRBJ2-3; 7 bases fit TRBD2. The V and J ends lost 0 bases and 5 bases, in that order; junction bases with no gene match: 2. The germline V gene has CDR1 SGHTA and CDR2 FQGNSA. The CDR3 has 14 amino acids. The CDR3 DNA is TGTGCCAGCAGCTTAGCTTCTAGCGGAGATACGCAGTATTTT. It yields the protein CASSLASSGDTQYF. The variable domain in full, completed from reference TRBV7-2 and TRBJ2-3, reads GAGVSQSPSNKVTEKGKDVELRCDPISGHTALYWYRQSLGQGLEFLIYFQGNSAPDKSGLPSDRFSAERTGGSVSTLTIQRTQQEDSAVYLCASSLASSGDTQYFGPGTRLTVL.

This clone was counted between two and nine times. The chain links TRBV20-1 to TRBJ2-1; the D is unclear. CDR1 is DFQATT and CDR2 is SNEGSKA in the germline V gene (reference sequence). The CDR3 is made up of 11 amino acids. Trimming stripped 2 bases from V and 10 bases from J, with 9 bases between. The CDR3 DNA sequence: TGCAGTGCTAGACGAGACGGGGAGCAGTTCTTC. This gives the protein CSARRDGEQFF.

The chain combines TRBV25-1 with TRBJ1-6, with D perhaps TRBD1 (5 bases). The length of the CDR3 is 15 residues. CDR1 is MGHDK and CDR2 is SYGVNS in the germline V gene. Trimming removed 0 bases from V and 6 bases from J, with 9 bases in between. The CDR3 DNA reads as TGTGCCAGCAGTGAATACAAGGACACTAATTCACCCCTCCACTTT. It yields the protein CASSEYKDTNSPLHF.

This chain links TRBV9 with TRBJ2-7, with TRBD1 identical over 9 bases. CDR3 length: 14 residues. Germline V gene sequence: CDR1 SGDLS, CDR2 YYNGEE. Trimming took 3 bases from V and 2 from J; bases not matched to a gene: 3. The CDR3 DNA is TGTGCCAGCAGCGGGGGGACAGGGCCCTACGAGCAGTACTTC. As protein: CASSGGTGPYEQYF. Full variable domain (rest looked up from reference TRBV9 and TRBJ2-7): DSGVTQTPKHLITATGQRVTLRCSPRSGDLSVYWYQQSLDQGLQFLIQYYNGEERAKGNILERFSAQQFPDLHSELNLSSLELGDSALYFCASSGGTGPYEQYFGPGTRLTVT.

This clone was recorded once. The chain has TRBV7-9 and TRBJ1-2, with TRBD1 identical over 7 bases. CDR1 is SEHNR and CDR2 is FQNEAQ in the germline V gene (reference sequence). Trimming removed 0 bases from V and 1 base from J; junction bases left unmatched: 5. This CDR3 region has 16 residues. CDR3 sequence (DNA): TGTGCCAGCAGCTTAGCGGCGGGGACAGTTAACTATGGCTACACCTTC. Its translation is CASSLAAGTVNYGYTF.

V and J are TRBV4-2 and TRBJ1-1; D is possibly TRBD1 (6 bases). Germline V gives CDR1 LGHNA, CDR2 YNFKEQ. Trimming pared 1 base from V and 4 bases from J, leaving 16 bases between. The CDR3 sequence is 16 residues long. CDR3 in DNA: TGTGCCAGCAGCCAAGGGGATCGGGTAGGGGGCACTGAAGCTTTCTTT. This gives the protein CASSQGDRVGGTEAFF.

The sample holds a few counts of this clone. The chain recombines TRBV6-5 with TRBJ1-1, with D perhaps matching TRBD1 (6 bases). Trimming took off 6 bases at V and 7 bases at J, with 15 bases between the two ends. Per germline, CDR1 MNHEY and CDR2 SVGAGI. CDR3 size: 13 residues. The DNA for the CDR3 is TGTGCCAGCAGCGTCGTGACAGGCCTTGAAGCTTTCTTT. Residues: CASSVVTGLEAFF.

This chain links TRBV19 with TRBJ1-5, with TRBD1 matching over 7 bases. CDR1 and CDR2 (germline): LNHDA, SQIVND (reference sequence). The length of the CDR3 is 15 residues. With V trimmed by 6 bases and J by 7 bases, 12 bases remained unmatched. In DNA form, the CDR3 reads TGTGCCAGTAGGCCACGGACAGGCCTGGGGCAGCCCCAGCATTTT. Protein product: CASRPRTGLGQPQHF.

The CDR3 sequence: CASSLSAGDSYEQYF. Here the CDR3 DNA reads TGTGCCAGTAGTCTTTCCGCGGGAGATAGCTACGAGCAGTACTTC. V is TRBV19 and J is TRBJ2-7, with 7 bases matching TRBD2. The CDR3 length is 15 residues. CDR1 and CDR2 (germline): LNHDA, SQIVND (reference sequence). Germline trimming cut 5 bases from V and 3 bases from J; bases unmatched to any gene: 10.

This chain connects TRBV7-2 to TRBJ2-3; tentative D call: TRBD2 (6 bases). Germline CDR1 SGHTA, CDR2 FQGNSA. V was clipped by 6 bases and J by 3 bases, with 13 bases between them. CDR3 length equals 14 residues. In DNA form, the CDR3 reads TGTGCCAGCAGACGAACCGGGGGTACAGATACGCAGTATTTT. This translates into CASRRTGGTDTQYF.

The chain combines TRBV7-9 with TRBJ2-7; tentative D call: TRBD1 (5 bases). CDR1 is SEHNR and CDR2 is FQNEAQ in the germline V gene (reference sequence). V was trimmed by 4 bases and J by 0 bases, leaving 13 bases between them. The CDR3 is 15 amino acids. CDR3 coding DNA: TGTGCCAGCAGCTCGACAGTGTTCGGCTCCTACGAGCAGTACTTC. Translating gives CASSSTVFGSYEQYF.

The chain recombines TRBV24-1 with TRBJ1-1; 7 bases line up with TRBD1. The V segment lost 7 bases and the J segment 4 bases; nucleotides outside the gene matches: 5. Germline CDR1 and CDR2: KGHDR and SFDVKD. CDR3 size: 13 residues. The CDR3 nucleotides are TGTGCCACCAGGGACAGGTGGGTCACTGAAGCTTTCTTT. Its protein product is CATRDRWVTEAFF.

The J gene is TRBJ2-1, the V gene TRBV4-1; TRBD1 agrees at 10 bases. There are 15 residues in the CDR3. J gave up 6 bases and V 5 bases, and 7 bases lay outside the gene matches. Germline CDR1 MGHRA, CDR2 YSYEKL. CDR3 sequence (DNA): TGCGCCAGCAGCACGCGGACAGGGGGATCCAATGAGCAGTTCTTC. This translates into CASSTRTGGSNEQFF.

The chain combines TRBV12-3 or TRBV12-4 with TRBJ2-5; D is undetermined. This CDR3 is 12 amino acids long. Trimming stripped 4 bases from V and 0 bases from J, with 3 bases between. The CDR3 spells CASSSYQETQYF. In DNA, the CDR3 is TGTGCCAGCAGTTCGTACCAAGAGACCCAGTACTTC.

The chain couples TRBV7-2 to TRBJ2-1, with 8 bases lining up with TRBD2. Looked up from germline, CDR1 is SGHTA and CDR2 is FQGNSA. V lost 5 bases, J lost 4 bases, and 13 bases stayed unmatched. The CDR3 is 17 amino acids. The chain's CDR3 is CASSPGWLVAGYNEQFF. The DNA for the CDR3 is TGTGCCAGCAGCCCAGGGTGGTTAGTAGCGGGGTACAATGAGCAGTTCTTC.

The chain has TRBV18 and TRBJ1-4, with 8 bases fitting TRBD1. With 2 bases clipped from V and 5 bases from J, the junction kept 7 bases outside the gene matches. The germline gives CDR1 KGHSH, CDR2 LQKENI. CDR3 size: 16 residues. The CDR3 DNA follows: TGTGCCAGCTCACCAACCACAGGGGGAAGAAATGAAAAACTGTTTTTT. Protein sequence: CASSPTTGGRNEKLFF.

The genes are TRBV5-4 and TRBJ2-5, with D tentatively TRBD2 (5 bases). This CDR3 is 14 amino acids long. The germline CDR1 and CDR2 sequences are SGHNT and YYREEE (reference sequence). V was shortened by 3 bases and J by 1 base, with 10 bases between the two germline ends. CDR3 loop: CASSYPAVQETQYF. The CDR3, as DNA: TGTGCCAGCAGCTACCCAGCGGTCCAAGAGACCCAGTACTTC.

The chain carries TRBV5-4 and TRBJ2-3, with 10 bases fitting TRBD2. The CDR3 runs 16 residues. CDR1 and CDR2 (germline): SGHNT, YYREEE (reference sequence). The trim removed 4 bases at V and 7 bases at J, leaving 12 bases unmatched. As DNA, the CDR3 is TGTGCCAGCAGCCCCCGTCTAGCGGGAGTTCCCCATACGCAGTATTTT. Translated: CASSPRLAGVPHTQYF.